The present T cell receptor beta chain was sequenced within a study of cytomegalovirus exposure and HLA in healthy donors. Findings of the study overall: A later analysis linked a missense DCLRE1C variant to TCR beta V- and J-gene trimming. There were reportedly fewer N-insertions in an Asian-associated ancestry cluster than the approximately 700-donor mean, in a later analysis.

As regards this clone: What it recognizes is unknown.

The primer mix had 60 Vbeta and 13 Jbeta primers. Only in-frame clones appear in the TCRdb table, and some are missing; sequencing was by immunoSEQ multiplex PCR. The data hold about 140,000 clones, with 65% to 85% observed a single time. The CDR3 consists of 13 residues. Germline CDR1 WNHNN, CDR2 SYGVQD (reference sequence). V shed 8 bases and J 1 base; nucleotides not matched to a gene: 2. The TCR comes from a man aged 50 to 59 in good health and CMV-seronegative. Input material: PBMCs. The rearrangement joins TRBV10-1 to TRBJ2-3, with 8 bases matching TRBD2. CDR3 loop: CASQLAGTDTQYF. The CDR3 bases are TGCGCCAGCCAACTAGCGGGCACAGATACGCAGTATTTT.